Reported below is one T cell receptor beta chain. The data were obtained in a study of control samples from healthy donors and cancer patients. The CDR3 consists of 18 residues. Germline values: CDR1 MDHEN, CDR2 SYDVKM. Unmatched junction bases numbered 18, after V lost 5 bases and J lost 7 bases. Data came from immunoSEQ multiplex PCR; TCRdb stores just in-frame clones and leaves some out. Of over 80,000 clones detected, roughly four fifths appear once; the ten largest clones hold 2% to 2.5%. Source material: blood. The chain carries TRBV28 and TRBJ1-4; 8 bases are shared with TRBD1. The clonotype comes from a man aged 55 to 70 in good health. Written as DNA, the CDR3 is TGTGCCAGCAGTGCCGGACAGGGTTTTTCGTTTGTTGGTGAAAAACTGTTTTTT. Translated, it gives CASSAGQGFSFVGEKLFF.